This TCR beta chain was recovered during a study of long-term antiretroviral therapy in people with HIV. Details on this clone: The antigen is undetermined.

Study-level points and caveats: Relative to control repertoires, HIV repertoires exhibited narrower CDR3 length ranges. Every time point showed a repertoire led by clones expanded before ART. Diversity remained lower than transplant donor controls, even though it increased after ART.

Assay version v3.0 of immunoSEQ was used, and it was run at survey level. Produced via immunoSEQ multiplex PCR; TCRdb's table is partial and in-frame only. The repertoire holds about 21,000 clones, with roughly 83% as singletons. This CDR3 has 18 amino acids. The V and J ends lost 0 bases and 5 bases respectively, with 21 bases between them. Per the germline V gene, CDR1 is SGHRS and CDR2 is YFSETQ. Sample: unsorted PBMCs, taken 0.9 years after starting antiretroviral therapy. J is TRBJ1-5 and V is TRBV5-1; a weak D match, TRBD1 (6 bases). This TCR was recovered from a man in his late teens or twenties with HIV. The CDR3 sequence is CASSLVPSASGTHQPQHF. The CDR3 DNA follows: TGCGCCAGCAGCTTGGTCCCGTCGGCATCAGGGACACATCAGCCCCAGCATTTT.